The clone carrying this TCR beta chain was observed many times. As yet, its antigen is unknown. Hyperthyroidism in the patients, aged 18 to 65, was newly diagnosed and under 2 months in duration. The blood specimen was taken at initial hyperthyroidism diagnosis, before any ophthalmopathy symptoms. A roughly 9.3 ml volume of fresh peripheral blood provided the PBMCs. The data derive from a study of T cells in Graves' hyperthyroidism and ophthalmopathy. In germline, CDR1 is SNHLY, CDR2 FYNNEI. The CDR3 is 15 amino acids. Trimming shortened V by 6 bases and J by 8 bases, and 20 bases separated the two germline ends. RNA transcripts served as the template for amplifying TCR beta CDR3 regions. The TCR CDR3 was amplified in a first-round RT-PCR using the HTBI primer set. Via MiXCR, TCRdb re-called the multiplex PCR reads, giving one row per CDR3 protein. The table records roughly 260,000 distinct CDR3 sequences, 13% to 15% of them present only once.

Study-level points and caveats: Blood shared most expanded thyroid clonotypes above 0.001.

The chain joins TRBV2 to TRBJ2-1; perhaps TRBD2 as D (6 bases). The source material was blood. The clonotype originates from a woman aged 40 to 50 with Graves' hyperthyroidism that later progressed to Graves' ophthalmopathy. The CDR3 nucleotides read TGTGCCAGCAGCTTCGCCGGGACTCCCGGCGATGAGCAGTTCTTC. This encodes CASSFAGTPGDEQFF.